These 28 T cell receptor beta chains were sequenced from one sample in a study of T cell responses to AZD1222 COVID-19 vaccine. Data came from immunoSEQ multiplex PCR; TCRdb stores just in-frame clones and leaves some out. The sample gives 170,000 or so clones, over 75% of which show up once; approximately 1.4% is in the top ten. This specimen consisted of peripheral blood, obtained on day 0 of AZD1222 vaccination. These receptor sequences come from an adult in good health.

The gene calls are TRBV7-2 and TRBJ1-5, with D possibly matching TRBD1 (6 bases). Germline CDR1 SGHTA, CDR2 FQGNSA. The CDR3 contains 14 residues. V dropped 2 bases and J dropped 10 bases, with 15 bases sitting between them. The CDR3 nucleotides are TGTGCCAGCAGCTTAACACAGGGATTTCACCCCCAGCATTTT. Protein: CASSLTQGFHPQHF.

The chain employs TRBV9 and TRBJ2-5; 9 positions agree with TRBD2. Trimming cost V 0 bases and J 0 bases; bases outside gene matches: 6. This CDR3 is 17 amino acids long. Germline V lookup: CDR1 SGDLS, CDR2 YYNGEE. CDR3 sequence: CASSVDPSGAHQETQYF. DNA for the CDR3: TGTGCCAGCAGCGTAGATCCTAGCGGGGCACACCAAGAGACCCAGTACTTC.

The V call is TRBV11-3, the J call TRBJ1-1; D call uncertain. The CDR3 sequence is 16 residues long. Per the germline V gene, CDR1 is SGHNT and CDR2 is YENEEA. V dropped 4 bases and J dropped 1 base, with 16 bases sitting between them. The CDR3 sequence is CASSSQGLLKNTEAFF. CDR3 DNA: TGTGCCAGCAGCTCCCAAGGGCTATTGAAGAACACTGAAGCTTTCTTT.

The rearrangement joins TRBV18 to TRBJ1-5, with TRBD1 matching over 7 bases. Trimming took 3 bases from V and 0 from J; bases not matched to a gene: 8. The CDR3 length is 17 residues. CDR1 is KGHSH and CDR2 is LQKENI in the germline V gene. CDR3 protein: CASSPDRIEYSNQPQHF. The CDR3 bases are TGTGCCAGCTCACCGGACAGGATTGAATATAGCAATCAGCCCCAGCATTTT.

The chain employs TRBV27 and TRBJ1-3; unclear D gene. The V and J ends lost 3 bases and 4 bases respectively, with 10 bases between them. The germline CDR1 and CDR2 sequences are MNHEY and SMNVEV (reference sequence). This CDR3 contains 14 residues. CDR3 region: CASSFSPDGNTIYF. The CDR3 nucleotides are TGTGCCAGCAGTTTCAGCCCTGACGGAAACACCATATATTTT.

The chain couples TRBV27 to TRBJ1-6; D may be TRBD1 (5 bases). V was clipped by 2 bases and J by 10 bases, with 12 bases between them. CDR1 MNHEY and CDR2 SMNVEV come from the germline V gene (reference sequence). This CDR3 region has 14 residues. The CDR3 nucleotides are TGTGCCAGCAGTTTACGGGCAGGGCAATCACCCCTCCACTTT. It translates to CASSLRAGQSPLHF.

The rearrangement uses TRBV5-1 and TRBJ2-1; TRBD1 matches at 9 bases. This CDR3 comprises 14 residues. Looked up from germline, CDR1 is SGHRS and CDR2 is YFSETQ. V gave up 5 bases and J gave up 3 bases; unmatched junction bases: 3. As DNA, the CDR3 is TGCGCCAGCAGACCGACAGGGGGCTACAATGAGCAGTTCTTC. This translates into CASRPTGGYNEQFF.

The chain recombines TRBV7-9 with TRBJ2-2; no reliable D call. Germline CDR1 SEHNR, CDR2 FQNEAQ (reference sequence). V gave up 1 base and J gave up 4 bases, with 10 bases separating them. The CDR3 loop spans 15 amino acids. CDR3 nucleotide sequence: TGTGCCAGCAGCTTAGGGCCGGGTACCACCGGGGAGCTGTTTTTT. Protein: CASSLGPGTTGELFF.

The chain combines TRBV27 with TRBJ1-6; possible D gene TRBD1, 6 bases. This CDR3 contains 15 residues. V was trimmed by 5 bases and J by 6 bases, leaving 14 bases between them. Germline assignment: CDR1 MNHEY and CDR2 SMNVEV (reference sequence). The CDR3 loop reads CASSRGGSRNSPLHF. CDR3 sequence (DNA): TGTGCCAGCAGTAGGGGGGGTAGCCGTAATTCACCCCTCCACTTT.

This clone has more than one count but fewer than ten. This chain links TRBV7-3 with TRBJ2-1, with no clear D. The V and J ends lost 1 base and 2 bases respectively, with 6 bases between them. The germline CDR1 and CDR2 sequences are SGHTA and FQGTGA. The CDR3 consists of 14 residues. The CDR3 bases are TGTGCCAGCAGCTTAAACGGCCCCTACAATGAGCAGTTCTTC. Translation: CASSLNGPYNEQFF.

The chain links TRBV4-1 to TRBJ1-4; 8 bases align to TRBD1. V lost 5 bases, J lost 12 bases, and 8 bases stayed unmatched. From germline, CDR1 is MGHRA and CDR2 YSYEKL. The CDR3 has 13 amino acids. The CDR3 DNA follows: TGCGCCAGCAGCTTGGACAGGGCTGAGGAACTGTTTTTT. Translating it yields CASSLDRAEELFF.

The CDR3 DNA follows: TGTGCCAGCAGTCGACAGGTGTATCAGCCCCAGCATTTT. This codes for CASSRQVYQPQHF. The chain recombines TRBV28 with TRBJ1-5; a weak D match, TRBD1 (6 bases). From germline, CDR1 is MDHEN and CDR2 SYDVKM. This CDR3 has 13 amino acids. The ends were cut back, 5 bases at V and 5 bases at J, with 10 bases in the middle.

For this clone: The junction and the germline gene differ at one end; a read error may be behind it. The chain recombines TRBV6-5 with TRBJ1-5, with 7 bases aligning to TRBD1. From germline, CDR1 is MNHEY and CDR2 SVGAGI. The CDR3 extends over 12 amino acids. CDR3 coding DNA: TGTGCCAGCAGCGACAGGGATCAGTCCCAGCATTTT. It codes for CASSDRDQSQHF.

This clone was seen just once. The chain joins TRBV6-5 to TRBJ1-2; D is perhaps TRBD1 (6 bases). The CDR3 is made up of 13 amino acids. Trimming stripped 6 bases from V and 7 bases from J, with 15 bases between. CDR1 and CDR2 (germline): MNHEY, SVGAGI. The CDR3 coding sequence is TGTGCCAGCAGGGACAGCCTTGGTTTTGGCTACACCTTC. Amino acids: CASRDSLGFGYTF.

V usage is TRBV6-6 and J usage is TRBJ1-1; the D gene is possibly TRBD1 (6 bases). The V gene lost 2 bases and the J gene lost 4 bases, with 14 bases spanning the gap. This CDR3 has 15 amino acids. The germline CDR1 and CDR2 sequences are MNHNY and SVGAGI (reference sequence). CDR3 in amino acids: CASSYKGQGSTEAFF. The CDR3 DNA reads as TGTGCCAGCAGTTACAAGGGGCAGGGGTCCACTGAAGCTTTCTTT.

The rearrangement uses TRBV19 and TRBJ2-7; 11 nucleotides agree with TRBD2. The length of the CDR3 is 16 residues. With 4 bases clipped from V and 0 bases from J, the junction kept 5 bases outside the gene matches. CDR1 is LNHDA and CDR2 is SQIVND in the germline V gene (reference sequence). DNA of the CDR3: TGTGCCAGTAGTAGATCGGGACTAGCGGTCTCCTACGAGCAGTACTTC. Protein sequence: CASSRSGLAVSYEQYF.

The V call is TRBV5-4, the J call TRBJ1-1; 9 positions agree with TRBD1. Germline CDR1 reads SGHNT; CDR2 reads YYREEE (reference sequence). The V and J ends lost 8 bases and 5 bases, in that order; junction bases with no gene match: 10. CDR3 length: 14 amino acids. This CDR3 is CASSGTGFPTEAFF. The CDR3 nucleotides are TGTGCCAGTTCCGGGACAGGGTTTCCGACTGAAGCTTTCTTT.

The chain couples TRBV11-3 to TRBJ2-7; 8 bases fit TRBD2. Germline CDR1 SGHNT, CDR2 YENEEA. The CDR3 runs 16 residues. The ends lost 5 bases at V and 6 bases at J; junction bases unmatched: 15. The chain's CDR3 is CASSQRAGVIPLEQYF. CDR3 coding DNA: TGTGCCAGCAGCCAAAGAGCGGGGGTGATACCCCTCGAGCAGTACTTC.

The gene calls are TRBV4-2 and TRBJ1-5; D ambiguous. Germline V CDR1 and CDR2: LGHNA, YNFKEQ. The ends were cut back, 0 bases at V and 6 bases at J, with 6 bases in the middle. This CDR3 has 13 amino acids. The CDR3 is CASSQEGSQPQHF. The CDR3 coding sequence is TGTGCCAGCAGCCAAGAAGGGTCTCAGCCCCAGCATTTT.

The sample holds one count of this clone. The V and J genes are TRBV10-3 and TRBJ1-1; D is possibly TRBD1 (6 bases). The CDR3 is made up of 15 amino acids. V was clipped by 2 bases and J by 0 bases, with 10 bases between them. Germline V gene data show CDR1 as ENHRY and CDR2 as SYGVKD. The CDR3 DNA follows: TGTGCCATCAGTGAGAACAGGGAGATGAACACTGAAGCTTTCTTT. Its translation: CAISENREMNTEAFF.

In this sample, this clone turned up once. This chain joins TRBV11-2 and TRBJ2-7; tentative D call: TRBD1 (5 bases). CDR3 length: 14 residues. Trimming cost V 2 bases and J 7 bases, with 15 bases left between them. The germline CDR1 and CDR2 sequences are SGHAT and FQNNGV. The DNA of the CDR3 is TGTGCCAGCAGCTTAAATCGGGCTGGGGCGGAGCAGTACTTC. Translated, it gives CASSLNRAGAEQYF. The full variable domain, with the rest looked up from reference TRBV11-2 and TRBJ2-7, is EAGVAQSPRYKIIEKRQSVAFWCNPISGHATLYWYQQILGQGPKLLIQFQNNGVVDDSQLPKDRFSAERLKGVDSTLKIQPAKLEDSAVYLCASSLNRAGAEQYFGPGTRLTVT.

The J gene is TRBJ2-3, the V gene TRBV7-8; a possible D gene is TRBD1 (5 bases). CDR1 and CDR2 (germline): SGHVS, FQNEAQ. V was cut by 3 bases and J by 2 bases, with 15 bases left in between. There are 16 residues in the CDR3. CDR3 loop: CASSFGSGHLTDTQYF. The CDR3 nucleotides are TGTGCCAGCAGCTTCGGTTCCGGACACCTCACAGATACGCAGTATTTT.

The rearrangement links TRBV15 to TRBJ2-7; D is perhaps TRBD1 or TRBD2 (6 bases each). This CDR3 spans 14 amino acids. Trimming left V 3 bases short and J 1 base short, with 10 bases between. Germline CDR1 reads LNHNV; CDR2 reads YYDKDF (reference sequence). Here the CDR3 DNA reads TGTGCCACCAGCAGCGGGGGCCTTTCCTACGAGCAGTACTTC. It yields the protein CATSSGGLSYEQYF.

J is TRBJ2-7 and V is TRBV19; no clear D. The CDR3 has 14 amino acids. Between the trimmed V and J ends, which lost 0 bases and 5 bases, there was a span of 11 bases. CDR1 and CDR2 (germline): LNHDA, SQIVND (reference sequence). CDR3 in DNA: TGTGCCAGTAGTATAGAGGTAGGCGGTGACGAGCAGTACTTC. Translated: CASSIEVGGDEQYF.

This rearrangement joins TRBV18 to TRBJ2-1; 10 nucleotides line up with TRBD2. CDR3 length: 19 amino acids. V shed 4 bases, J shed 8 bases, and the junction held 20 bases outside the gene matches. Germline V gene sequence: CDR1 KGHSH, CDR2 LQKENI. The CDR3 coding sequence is TGTGCCAGCTCACTCCCAATAGCGGGGGGACTTGATGGGGCTTATGAGCAGTTCTTC. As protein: CASSLPIAGGLDGAYEQFF.

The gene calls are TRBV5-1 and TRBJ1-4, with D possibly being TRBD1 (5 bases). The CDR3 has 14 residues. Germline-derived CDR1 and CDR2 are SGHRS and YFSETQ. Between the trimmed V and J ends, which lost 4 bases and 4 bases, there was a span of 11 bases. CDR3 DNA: TGCGCCAGCAGCCCAGGGTTCGGTAATGAAAAACTGTTTTTT. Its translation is CASSPGFGNEKLFF. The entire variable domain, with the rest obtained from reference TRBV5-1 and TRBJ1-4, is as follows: KAGVTQTPRYLIKTRGQQVTLSCSPISGHRSVSWYQQTPGQGLQFLFEYFSETQRNKGNFPGRFSGRQFSNSRSEMNVSTLELGDSALYLCASSPGFGNEKLFFGSGTQLSVL.

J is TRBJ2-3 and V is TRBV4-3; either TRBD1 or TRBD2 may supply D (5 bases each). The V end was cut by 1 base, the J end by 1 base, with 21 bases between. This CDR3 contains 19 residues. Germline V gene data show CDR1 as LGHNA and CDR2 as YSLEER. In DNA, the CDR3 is TGCGCCAGCAGCCAAGCCCCTGACTCGATCGTGGGGGGCACAGATACGCAGTATTTT. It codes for CASSQAPDSIVGGTDTQYF.

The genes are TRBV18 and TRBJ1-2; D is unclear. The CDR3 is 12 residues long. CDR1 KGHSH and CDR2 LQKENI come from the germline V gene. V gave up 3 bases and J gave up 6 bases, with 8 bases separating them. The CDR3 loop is CASSPGIHGYTF. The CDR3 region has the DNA TGTGCCAGCTCACCGGGGATACATGGCTACACCTTC. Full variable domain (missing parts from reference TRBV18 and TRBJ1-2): NAGVMQNPRHLVRRRGQEARLRCSPMKGHSHVYWYRQLPEEGLKFMVYLQKENIIDESGMPKERFSAEFPKEGPSILRIQQVVRGDSAAYFCASSPGIHGYTFGSGTRLTVV.